Each of the 23 T cell receptor beta chains below was sequenced from the same sample in a study of blood T cell repertoires in COVID-19 (dated by TCRdb to 2019 to 2021). Receptor libraries were prepared by the immunoSEQ multiplex PCR assay. What TCRdb holds here is the immuneACCESS table cut down to in-frame rearrangements. Part of the clones is not present; checked against another copy, under half of the missing clones reflect an unresolved V gene, and the others are unexplained. Counted in this sample were approximately 190,000 clones; around 84% of them appeared once. The ten largest clones take up around 2.9% of the sample. The sequenced sample was PBMCs or T cells enriched from blood (not recorded which). These receptor sequences come from a woman in her thirties who had been exposed to COVID-19.

The J gene is TRBJ2-7, the V gene TRBV2; TRBD2 aligns across 11 bases. The CDR3 contains 16 residues. The V and J ends lost 5 bases and 3 bases, in that order; junction bases with no gene match: 9. The germline V gene has CDR1 SNHLY and CDR2 FYNNEI. The CDR3 protein is CASSQGTSGPIYEQYF. The DNA of the CDR3 is TGTGCCAGCAGTCAGGGGACTAGCGGCCCAATCTACGAGCAGTACTTC.

This clone has a handful of counts. The rearrangement links TRBV19 to TRBJ1-1, with 7 bases aligning to TRBD1. Unmatched junction bases numbered 11, after V lost 5 bases and J lost 5 bases. CDR1 LNHDA and CDR2 SQIVND come from the germline V gene (reference sequence). CDR3 size: 15 residues. The CDR3 DNA follows: TGTGCCAGTAGTCCCCGACAGGGCGGTGGGACTGAAGCTTTCTTT. This encodes CASSPRQGGGTEAFF.

The rearrangement uses TRBV7-6 and TRBJ1-1, with 7 bases lining up with TRBD1. The germline CDR1 and CDR2 sequences are SGHVS and FNYEAQ. V trimming: 1 base; J trimming: 0 bases; junction bases outside the gene matches: 8. The CDR3 is 17 amino acids. CDR3 sequence reads: CASSLEGGLSLNTEAFF. The CDR3 DNA is TGTGCCAGCAGCTTAGAAGGGGGCCTTAGTCTGAACACTGAAGCTTTCTTT.

The chain carries TRBV19 and TRBJ1-4; unclear D gene. Germline-derived CDR1 and CDR2 are LNHDA and SQIVND (reference sequence). Trimming took off 3 bases at V and 10 bases at J, with 9 bases between the two ends. This CDR3 is built from 12 residues. The CDR3 region is CASSITTGKLFF. The CDR3 DNA reads as TGTGCCAGTAGTATCACAACGGGAAAACTGTTTTTT.

The gene calls are TRBV3-1 (or the pseudogene TRBV3-2) and TRBJ1-1; a weak D match, TRBD1 (6 bases). There are 13 residues in the CDR3. From germline, CDR1 is LGHDT and CDR2 YNNKEL (reference sequence). Between the trimmed V and J ends, which lost 4 bases and 8 bases, there was a span of 14 bases. The chain's CDR3 is CASSPPGATEAFF. The CDR3 DNA reads as TGTGCCAGCAGCCCCCCAGGGGCAACCGAAGCTTTCTTT.

The rearrangement joins TRBV5-1 to TRBJ2-5; weak D call: TRBD2 (5 bases). CDR1 is SGHRS, CDR2 YFSETQ, per germline. V was trimmed by 4 bases and J by 5 bases, leaving 15 bases between them. The CDR3 spans 14 residues. DNA of the CDR3: TGCGCCAGCAGCCAGCTAGGATGGGAGGAGACCCAGTACTTC. Its translation: CASSQLGWEETQYF. Using reference TRBV5-1 and TRBJ2-5 for the parts outside the CDR3, the full variable domain is KAGVTQTPRYLIKTRGQQVTLSCSPISGHRSVSWYQQTPGQGLQFLFEYFSETQRNKGNFPGRFSGRQFSNSRSEMNVSTLELGDSALYLCASSQLGWEETQYFGPGTRLLVL.

This sequence joins TRBV7-8 and TRBJ2-1; D is uncertain. The germline gives CDR1 SGHVS, CDR2 FQNEAQ. Trimming cost V 1 base and J 3 bases, with 4 bases left between them. The CDR3 consists of 13 residues. The CDR3 region has the DNA TGTGCCAGCAGCTTAGGCAGCTACAATGAGCAGTTCTTC. This gives the protein CASSLGSYNEQFF.

V and J are TRBV5-1 and TRBJ2-1; maybe TRBD2 (7 bases). Deletions cut 3 bases from V and 7 bases from J, with 20 bases between. CDR1 and CDR2 (germline): SGHRS, YFSETQ. This CDR3 has 16 amino acids. For the CDR3, the DNA is TGCGCCAGCAGCTGGGGCGGGGGCCTTCGGGGGAATGAGCAGTTCTTC. This gives the protein CASSWGGGLRGNEQFF. Looking up the rest from reference TRBV5-1 and TRBJ2-1 gives the full variable domain: KAGVTQTPRYLIKTRGQQVTLSCSPISGHRSVSWYQQTPGQGLQFLFEYFSETQRNKGNFPGRFSGRQFSNSRSEMNVSTLELGDSALYLCASSWGGGLRGNEQFFGPGTRLTVL.

Points on this clone: The sample contains more than one DNA sequence encoding this CDR3. This chain joins TRBV7-9 and TRBJ1-6, with D perhaps matching TRBD1 (5 bases). Germline CDR1 and CDR2: SEHNR and FQNEAQ (reference sequence). The CDR3 length is 14 residues. V was pared by 5 bases and J by 5 bases, with 10 bases between. The CDR3 sequence: CASSRPGDNSPLHF. The CDR3 region has the DNA TGTGCCAGCAGCCGACCGGGGGATAATTCACCCCTCCACTTT.

V and J are TRBV30 and TRBJ1-1; no reliable D call. The CDR3 spans 18 residues. Germline CDR1 GTSNPN, CDR2 SVGIG (reference sequence). The V end was cut by 1 base, the J end by 1 base, with 22 bases between. The DNA for the CDR3 is TGTGCCTGGAGTGCCTCTAAGGGAGAGTTACAACCGAACACTGAAGCTTTCTTT. Translation: CAWSASKGELQPNTEAFF.

V and J are TRBV2 and TRBJ1-5, with no clear D. The germline V and J ends were trimmed by 1 base and 9 bases, with 7 bases remaining between them. In germline, CDR1 is SNHLY, CDR2 FYNNEI. This CDR3 region has 12 residues. DNA of the CDR3: TGTGCCAGCAGTGAAGAAGAGGCGCCCCAGCATTTT. Translated: CASSEEEAPQHF.

This chain joins TRBV19 and TRBJ2-7; 8 nucleotides align to TRBD2. Germline V lookup: CDR1 LNHDA, CDR2 SQIVND (reference sequence). The CDR3 extends over 13 amino acids. The V gene end was trimmed by 5 bases and the J gene end by 6 bases; junction bases not matched to a gene: 6. The CDR3 reads CASSRSSGAEQYF. In nucleotides, the CDR3 is TGTGCCAGTAGTCGTAGTAGCGGGGCCGAGCAGTACTTC.

The rearrangement joins TRBV2 to TRBJ2-7; a weak D match, TRBD2 (6 bases). This CDR3 region has 13 residues. Trimming stripped 7 bases from V and 1 base from J, with 11 bases between. The germline gives CDR1 SNHLY, CDR2 FYNNEI. The DNA for the CDR3 is TGTGCCAGCACCCGGGACTTTTCCTACGAGCAGTACTTC. Amino acid sequence: CASTRDFSYEQYF.

This clone appeared a single time. V and J are TRBV11-2 and TRBJ1-6, with 8 bases identical to TRBD1. CDR3 length: 17 residues. Germline lookup yields CDR1 SGHAT and CDR2 FQNNGV. The V segment lost 1 base and the J segment 4 bases; nucleotides outside the gene matches: 6. The CDR3 DNA is TGTGCCAGCAGCTTAGTCGGGACAGGCAAATATAATTCACCCCTCCACTTT. It encodes CASSLVGTGKYNSPLHF. Full variable domain (missing parts from reference TRBV11-2 and TRBJ1-6): EAGVAQSPRYKIIEKRQSVAFWCNPISGHATLYWYQQILGQGPKLLIQFQNNGVVDDSQLPKDRFSAERLKGVDSTLKIQPAKLEDSAVYLCASSLVGTGKYNSPLHFGNGTRLTVT.

The chain has TRBV2 and TRBJ2-5, with TRBD2 as a possible D gene (7 bases). Germline V lookup: CDR1 SNHLY, CDR2 FYNNEI. This CDR3 comprises 14 residues. V was trimmed by 4 bases and J by 5 bases, leaving 14 bases between them. CDR3: CASSGGGATETQYF. CDR3 sequence (DNA): TGTGCCAGCAGTGGAGGGGGGGCCACGGAGACCCAGTACTTC.

The J gene is TRBJ1-2, the V gene TRBV19, with 7 nucleotides matching TRBD1. V was pared by 2 bases and J by 4 bases, with 10 bases of the junction left unmatched. The CDR3 sequence is 16 residues long. Germline V gene data show CDR1 as LNHDA and CDR2 as SQIVND (reference sequence). The CDR3 DNA reads as TGTGCCAGTAGTATAACCCACCGGGACAGCCCCTATGGCTACACCTTC. Protein: CASSITHRDSPYGYTF.

This rearrangement joins TRBV30 to TRBJ1-1, with D unclear. Between the trimmed V and J ends, which lost 4 bases and 5 bases, there was a span of 8 bases. The germline gives CDR1 GTSNPN, CDR2 SVGIG (reference sequence). CDR3 length: 11 amino acids. This chain's CDR3 is CAWTGRTEAFF. CDR3 coding DNA: TGTGCCTGGACAGGAAGGACTGAAGCTTTCTTT. The variable domain in full, completed from reference TRBV30 and TRBJ1-1, reads SQTIHQWPATLVQPVGSPLSLECTVEGTSNPNLYWYRQAAGRGLQLLFYSVGIGQISSEVPQNLSASRPQDRQFILSSKKLLLSDSGFYLCAWTGRTEAFFGQGTRLTVV.

V and J are TRBV29-1 and TRBJ1-2; D remains ambiguous. The germline gives CDR1 SQVTM, CDR2 ANQGSEA. This CDR3 spans 11 amino acids. As DNA, the CDR3 is TGCGCCACATCGGCCGCGAGGGGCTACACCTTC. It specifies CATSAARGYTF.

This chain links TRBV10-3 with TRBJ2-5, with 14 bases that match TRBD2. Per the germline V gene, CDR1 is ENHRY and CDR2 is SYGVKD. V gave up 6 bases and J gave up 4 bases; unmatched junction bases: 7. The CDR3 totals 16 residues. The CDR3 reads CAISLGTSGGLETQYF. As DNA, the CDR3 is TGTGCCATCAGCCTAGGGACTAGCGGGGGCTTAGAGACCCAGTACTTC.

The chain is built from TRBV3-1 (or the pseudogene TRBV3-2) and TRBJ2-3; 11 bases fit TRBD1. The V and J ends lost 6 bases and 2 bases, in that order; junction bases with no gene match: 4. The germline gives CDR1 LGHDT, CDR2 YNNKEL (reference sequence). The CDR3 has 15 amino acids. The chain's CDR3 is CASSRTGGYTDTQYF. The CDR3 DNA sequence: TGTGCCAGCAGTCGGACAGGGGGCTACACAGATACGCAGTATTTT.

In nucleotides, the CDR3 is TGTGCCAGCAGCCCGACATTGGGCATAAGGGGCACCGGGGAGCTGTTTTTT. Translated: CASSPTLGIRGTGELFF. The chain recombines TRBV7-2 with TRBJ2-2; a possible D gene is TRBD1 (5 bases). CDR1 and CDR2 from the germline V gene are SGHTA and FQGNSA. Trimming took off 5 bases at V and 4 bases at J, with 20 bases between the two ends. The CDR3 is made up of 17 amino acids. The full variable domain, rest sourced from reference TRBV7-2 and TRBJ2-2, is GAGVSQSPSNKVTEKGKDVELRCDPISGHTALYWYRQSLGQGLEFLIYFQGNSAPDKSGLPSDRFSAERTGGSVSTLTIQRTQQEDSAVYLCASSPTLGIRGTGELFFGEGSRLTVL.

The J gene is TRBJ2-3, the V gene TRBV25-1; 7 bases are shared with TRBD1. Germline trimming cut 4 bases from V and 0 bases from J; bases unmatched to any gene: 4. This CDR3 region has 15 residues. The germline CDR1 and CDR2 sequences are MGHDK and SYGVNS. The DNA of the CDR3 is TGTGCCAGCAGTGTCGGGACAGCTAGCACAGATACGCAGTATTTT. This codes for CASSVGTASTDTQYF.

CDR3 loop: CASSFFGGNEQYF. DNA for the CDR3: TGTGCCAGCAGCTTTTTTGGCGGGAACGAGCAGTACTTC. The rearrangement links TRBV11-2 to TRBJ2-7, with D possibly being TRBD2 (6 bases). The V gene's germline CDR1 is SGHAT and CDR2 FQNNGV. Trimming shortened V by 3 bases and J by 5 bases, and 11 bases separated the two germline ends. There are 13 residues in the CDR3. The entire variable domain, with the rest obtained from reference TRBV11-2 and TRBJ2-7, is as follows: EAGVAQSPRYKIIEKRQSVAFWCNPISGHATLYWYQQILGQGPKLLIQFQNNGVVDDSQLPKDRFSAERLKGVDSTLKIQPAKLEDSAVYLCASSFFGGNEQYFGPGTRLTVT.